This entry features one T cell receptor beta chain sequence. These data belong to a study of blood T cell repertoires in COVID-19. Some clones are missing from TCRdb's copy, which holds only in-frame ones; the method was immunoSEQ multiplex PCR. The table records 310,000 or so clones, over 75% of them present only once. The CDR3 loop spans 15 amino acids. Germline CDR1 MNHEY, CDR2 SVGAGI. The V segment lost 8 bases and the J segment 3 bases; nucleotides outside the gene matches: 11. Sequencing was carried out using peripheral blood. The rearrangement links TRBV6-5 to TRBJ1-2; 8 positions agree with TRBD1. This clonotype originated in a man aged 50-60 years with active or convalescent COVID-19. The CDR3 is CASRITVGQDYGYTF. The CDR3 nucleotides are TGTGCCAGCCGAATCACGGTGGGACAGGACTATGGCTACACCTTC.